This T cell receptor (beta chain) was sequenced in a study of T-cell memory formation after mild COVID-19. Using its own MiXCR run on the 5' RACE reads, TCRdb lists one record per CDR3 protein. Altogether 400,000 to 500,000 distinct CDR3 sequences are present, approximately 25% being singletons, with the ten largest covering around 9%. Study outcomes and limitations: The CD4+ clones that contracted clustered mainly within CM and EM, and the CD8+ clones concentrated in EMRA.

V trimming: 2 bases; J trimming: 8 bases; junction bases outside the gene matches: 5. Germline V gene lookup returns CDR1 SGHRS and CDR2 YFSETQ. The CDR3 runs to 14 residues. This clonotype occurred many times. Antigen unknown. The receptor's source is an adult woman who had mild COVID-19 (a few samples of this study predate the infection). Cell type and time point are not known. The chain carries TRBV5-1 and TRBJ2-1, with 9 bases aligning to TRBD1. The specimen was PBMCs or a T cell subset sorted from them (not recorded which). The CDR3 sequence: CASSLGTGRDEQFF. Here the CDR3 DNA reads TGCGCCAGCAGCTTAGGGACAGGGAGAGATGAGCAGTTCTTC. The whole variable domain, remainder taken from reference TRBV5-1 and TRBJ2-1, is KAGVTQTPRYLIKTRGQQVTLSCSPISGHRSVSWYQQTPGQGLQFLFEYFSETQRNKGNFPGRFSGRQFSNSRSEMNVSTLELGDSALYLCASSLGTGRDEQFFGPGTRLTVL.